The clone carrying this T cell receptor (beta chain) was seen only a few times. This sample is drawn from a study of early T cells in non-severe SARS-CoV-2 infection. Unmatched junction bases numbered 8, after V lost 4 bases and J lost 3 bases. Germline V gives CDR1 SGHNT, CDR2 YYREEE (reference sequence). The CDR3 sequence is 18 residues long. TCRdb fed the 5' RACE reads into MiXCR, producing one record per CDR3 protein. The sample carries about 69,000 distinct CDR3 sequences, 9.5% recorded once. The TCR originated in an adult who was a healthcare worker with PCR-confirmed SARS-CoV-2 infection or an uninfected control (not recorded which). The sequencing input was whole blood. The rearrangement links TRBV5-4 to TRBJ2-1, with 15 positions matching TRBD2. The CDR3 DNA reads TGTGCCAGCAGCGGGACTAGCGGGGGGCCCTTTAGCTACAATGAGCAGTTCTTC. Protein product: CASSGTSGGPFSYNEQFF.